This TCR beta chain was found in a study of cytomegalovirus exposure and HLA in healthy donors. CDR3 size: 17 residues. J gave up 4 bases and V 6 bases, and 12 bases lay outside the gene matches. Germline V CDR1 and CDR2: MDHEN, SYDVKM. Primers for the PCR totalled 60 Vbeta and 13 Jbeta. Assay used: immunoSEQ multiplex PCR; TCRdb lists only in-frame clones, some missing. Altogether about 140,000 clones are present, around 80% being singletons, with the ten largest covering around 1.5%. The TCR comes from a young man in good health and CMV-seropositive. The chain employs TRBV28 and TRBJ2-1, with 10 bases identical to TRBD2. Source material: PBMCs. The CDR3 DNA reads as TGTGCCAGCAGCTCTCCAGGACTAGCGGAGCTATACAATGAGCAGTTCTTC. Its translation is CASSSPGLAELYNEQFF.